These 30 T cell receptor beta chains were sequenced from one sample in a study of identical twins. TCRdb reprocessed the 5' RACE reads via MiXCR and lists one record per CDR3 protein. The top ten clones hold 6% to 9% of a sample with 350,000 or so distinct CDR3 sequences, 9% to 15% of them seen once. The same specimen was also included in a second study, on yellow fever vaccine responses in identical twins.

Sequencing used CD8+ T cells sorted from blood. The receptor source for this set is a woman aged 18-29 years in good health.

The rearrangement links TRBV27 to TRBJ1-4; D remains unclear. The CDR3 covers 11 residues. CDR1 and CDR2 from the germline V gene are MNHEY and SMNVEV (reference sequence). Trimming cost V 6 bases and J 7 bases, with 6 bases left between them. The CDR3 spells CASSRGEKLFF. CDR3 sequence (DNA): TGTGCCAGCAGCCGGGGTGAAAAACTGTTTTTT. Based on the CDR3 plus reference TRBV27 and TRBJ1-4, the full variable domain is EAQVTQNPRYLITVTGKKLTVTCSQNMNHEYMSWYRQDPGLGLRQIYYSMNVEVTDKGDVPEGYKVSRKEKRNFPLILESPSPNQTSLYFCASSRGEKLFFGSGTQLSVL.

The chain carries TRBV10-2 and TRBJ2-1, with 9 positions matching TRBD2. CDR1 and CDR2 (germline): WSHSY, SAAADI. With 4 bases clipped from V and 7 bases from J, the junction kept 11 bases outside the gene matches. This CDR3 region has 16 residues. As DNA, the CDR3 is TGCGCCAGCAGTGGGTTCGCGCGGGGGGGCCTGAATGAGCAGTTCTTC. It is translated as CASSGFARGGLNEQFF.

V is TRBV7-9 and J is TRBJ2-7; D gene ambiguous. Trimming pared 7 bases from V and 2 bases from J, leaving 12 bases between. Germline loops: CDR1 SEHNR, CDR2 FQNEAQ (reference sequence). This CDR3 is built from 13 residues. The CDR3 DNA is TGTGCCAGCACCTCAGCCGGTCCCTACGAGCAGTACTTC. It yields the protein CASTSAGPYEQYF.

Only a few counts were recorded for this clonotype. The V gene is TRBV12-3 or TRBV12-4, the J gene TRBJ1-1; D ambiguous. The V end lost 3 bases, the J end lost 3 bases, and 11 bases lay between the germline ends. The CDR3 length is 14 residues. The CDR3 sequence is CASSLDNRHTEAFF. CDR3 coding DNA: TGTGCCAGCAGTTTGGATAACAGACACACTGAAGCTTTCTTT.

This clonotype was detected a few times. The rearrangement links TRBV24-1 to TRBJ2-5; 10 nucleotides line up with TRBD1. The CDR3 extends over 16 amino acids. The germline gives CDR1 KGHDR, CDR2 SFDVKD. V was pared by 4 bases and J by 0 bases, with 4 bases of the junction left unmatched. For the CDR3, the DNA is TGTGCCACCAGTGACCCGGGACAGGGGTACCAAGAGACCCAGTACTTC. Translated, it gives CATSDPGQGYQETQYF.

This sequence joins TRBV2 and TRBJ2-7; 14 bases are shared with TRBD2. CDR1 and CDR2 (germline): SNHLY, FYNNEI. The length of the CDR3 is 15 residues. V was clipped by 4 bases and J by 4 bases; unmatched bases: 3. DNA for the CDR3: TGTGCCAGCAGTGCGGGACTAGCGGGAGTATACGAGCAGTACTTC. Translating it yields CASSAGLAGVYEQYF.

The rearrangement links TRBV7-2 to TRBJ2-5; D remains unclear. The V gene's germline CDR1 is SGHTA and CDR2 FQGNSA. V was cut by 3 bases and J by 1 base, with 6 bases left in between. This CDR3 has 13 amino acids. The CDR3 DNA sequence: TGTGCCAGCAGCTTTCCCGGCCAAGAGACCCAGTACTTC. It codes for CASSFPGQETQYF.

This clonotype appeared a few times. J is TRBJ1-2 and V is TRBV24-1, with TRBD1 as a possible D gene (6 bases). The CDR3 contains 11 residues. Germline V gene lookup returns CDR1 KGHDR and CDR2 SFDVKD. V was clipped by 7 bases and J by 8 bases, with 10 bases between them. CDR3 region: CATSFGQGYTF. The CDR3 nucleotides read TGTGCCACCAGCTTCGGACAGGGCTACACCTTC.

The J gene is TRBJ2-2, the V gene TRBV6-4; D uncertain. V was trimmed by 3 bases and J by 7 bases, leaving 6 bases between them. CDR3 size: 12 residues. Germline CDR1 is MRHNA and CDR2 is SNTAGT. In nucleotides, the CDR3 is TGTGCCAGCAGTGAGGACGTCGGGGAGCTGTTTTTT. It is translated as CASSEDVGELFF.

This clonotype was seen only a few times. In DNA form, the CDR3 reads TGTGCCAGCTCACTCCGGGACCGCAATTTTCTAGCCAAAAACATTCAGTACTTC. As protein: CASSLRDRNFLAKNIQYF. The chain couples TRBV18 to TRBJ2-4; D may match TRBD1 or TRBD2 (5 bases each). CDR1 and CDR2 from the germline V gene are KGHSH and LQKENI. The CDR3 sequence is 18 residues long. V was cut by 4 bases and J by 0 bases, with 19 bases left in between.

This chain uses TRBV28 with TRBJ2-5, with 8 nucleotides matching TRBD2. V lost 3 bases, J lost 0 bases, and 6 bases stayed unmatched. CDR3 length: 16 amino acids. Per germline, CDR1 MDHEN and CDR2 SYDVKM. The CDR3 is CASSLGLVGYQETQYF. In nucleotides, the CDR3 is TGTGCCAGCAGTTTGGGACTAGTCGGGTACCAAGAGACCCAGTACTTC.

In this sample, this clonotype turned up many times. V and J are TRBV5-1 and TRBJ1-1; D is undetermined. Germline V lookup: CDR1 SGHRS, CDR2 YFSETQ. Trimming removed 1 base from V and 11 bases from J, with 15 bases in between. The CDR3 is 13 residues long. In DNA, the CDR3 is TGCGCCAGCAGCTTGAGAGGAGAAGGGAGGGCTTTCTTT. It specifies CASSLRGEGRAFF. The full variable domain, rest sourced from reference TRBV5-1 and TRBJ1-1, is KAGVTQTPRYLIKTRGQQVTLSCSPISGHRSVSWYQQTPGQGLQFLFEYFSETQRNKGNFPGRFSGRQFSNSRSEMNVSTLELGDSALYLCASSLRGEGRAFFGQGTRLTVV.

The table lists this clonotype with many counts. The V and J genes are TRBV6-2 or TRBV6-3 and TRBJ2-2; TRBD2 matches at 11 bases. CDR3 size: 14 residues. In germline, CDR1 is MNHEY, CDR2 SVGEGT. The V segment lost 6 bases and the J segment 3 bases; nucleotides outside the gene matches: 0. This CDR3 is CASRLAGDTGELFF. The CDR3 coding sequence is TGTGCCAGCAGACTAGCGGGAGACACCGGGGAGCTGTTTTTT.

The table lists this clonotype with a few counts. The chain carries TRBV9 and TRBJ2-7; no clear D gene. Trimming pared 0 bases from V and 0 bases from J, leaving 10 bases between. There are 15 residues in the CDR3. CDR1 SGDLS and CDR2 YYNGEE come from the germline V gene. As DNA, the CDR3 is TGTGCCAGCAGCGTAGGGTCCCTCAGCTCCTACGAGCAGTACTTC. Translation gives CASSVGSLSSYEQYF.

The chain joins TRBV29-1 to TRBJ2-1, with 15 bases aligning to TRBD2. The germline V gene has CDR1 SQVTM and CDR2 ANQGSEA. There are 19 residues in the CDR3. J gave up 0 bases and V 4 bases, and 10 bases lay outside the gene matches. In nucleotides, the CDR3 is TGCAGCGTTGGTTCCGGACTAGCGGGGGGGCGGAGCTCCTACAATGAGCAGTTCTTC. The encoded protein is CSVGSGLAGGRSSYNEQFF.

This clonotype was counted at least ten times. This chain connects TRBV7-9 to TRBJ2-3; D possibly corresponds to TRBD2 (10 bases). Trimming pared 5 bases from V and 6 bases from J, leaving 24 bases between. Germline V CDR1 and CDR2: SEHNR, FQNEAQ (reference sequence). This CDR3 contains 17 residues. For the CDR3, the DNA is TGTGCCAGCAGCGTCCGGGACAGGGTTAGCGGGAGGGATACGCAGTATTTT. Protein: CASSVRDRVSGRDTQYF.

This clonotype came up a few times. The rearrangement links TRBV5-6 to TRBJ1-1, with TRBD1 as a possible D gene (6 bases). Trimming shortened V by 1 base and J by 0 bases, and 16 bases separated the two germline ends. Germline V gene data show CDR1 as SGHDT and CDR2 as YYEEEE. The CDR3 is 17 residues long. CDR3 amino acids: CASSLWGPTPMNTEAFF. The CDR3 DNA follows: TGTGCCAGCAGCTTGTGGGGGCCGACTCCCATGAACACTGAAGCTTTCTTT.

This clonotype was observed a few times. The J gene is TRBJ2-1, the V gene TRBV2; the match to TRBD2 covers 10 bases. Germline assignment: CDR1 SNHLY and CDR2 FYNNEI. Losses at the gene ends were 1 base for V and 6 bases for J; bases not matched to a gene: 3. This CDR3 has 15 residues. The CDR3 is CASSEGTSGSNEQFF. CDR3 DNA: TGTGCCAGCAGTGAAGGGACTAGCGGCTCCAATGAGCAGTTCTTC.

A few counts support this clonotype. This chain joins TRBV18 and TRBJ2-7; 7 nucleotides match TRBD1. The CDR3 totals 14 residues. The junction had 8 bases not matched to a gene; V was cut back by 5 bases and J by 4 bases. Germline V gene sequence: CDR1 KGHSH, CDR2 LQKENI. CDR3 nucleotide sequence: TGTGCCAGCTCATCCCGGGACAGTCCGTACGAGCAGTACGTC. Protein sequence: CASSSRDSPYEQYV.

This clonotype was counted between two and nine times. The rearrangement uses TRBV3-1 and TRBJ2-7; the match to TRBD1 covers 9 bases. The CDR3 covers 15 residues. Germline CDR1 and CDR2: LGHDT and YNNKEL (reference sequence). V was pared by 1 base and J by 3 bases, with 4 bases of the junction left unmatched. In DNA, the CDR3 is TGTGCCAGCAGCCAAGCCTGGGGACAGGGCTACGAGCAGTACTTC. Amino acids: CASSQAWGQGYEQYF.

V is TRBV28 and J is TRBJ2-7; D gene uncertain. Germline V gene sequence: CDR1 MDHEN, CDR2 SYDVKM. This CDR3 comprises 14 residues. V was trimmed by 7 bases and J by 3 bases, leaving 16 bases between them. The CDR3 DNA reads as TGTGCCAGCACCCCTTGGGCAGCCCACTACGAGCAGTACTTC. This translates into CASTPWAAHYEQYF.

CDR3 nucleotide sequence: TGTGCCAGCAGCTTGTTTGACGGGCTAAACTATGGCTACACCTTC. Its protein product is CASSLFDGLNYGYTF. The chain joins TRBV5-6 to TRBJ1-2; D unclear. The germline CDR1 and CDR2 sequences are SGHDT and YYEEEE. V lost 1 base and J 2 bases, leaving 12 bases between the germline ends. The CDR3 is 15 residues long.

This chain links TRBV6-5 with TRBJ1-5; no definite D call. The CDR3 extends over 15 amino acids. V lost 0 bases to trimming and J lost 4 bases, with 10 bases between them. Germline CDR1 reads MNHEY; CDR2 reads SVGAGI. The CDR3 DNA reads as TGTGCCAGCAGTTACTCGAACGGTGAGAATCAGCCCCAGCATTTT. Translation: CASSYSNGENQPQHF.

This clonotype was seen ten or more times. The chain uses TRBV18 and TRBJ1-2; D possibly corresponds to TRBD1 (5 bases). CDR3 size: 15 residues. V dropped 0 bases and J dropped 4 bases, with 12 bases sitting between them. CDR1 KGHSH and CDR2 LQKENI come from the germline V gene. CDR3 bases: TGTGCCAGCTCACCACCTATCGGGACCCTCTATGGCTACACCTTC. Amino acids: CASSPPIGTLYGYTF.

The gene calls are TRBV20-1 and TRBJ2-1; tentatively, D is TRBD2 (5 bases). This CDR3 contains 12 residues. Germline CDR1 is DFQATT and CDR2 is SNEGSKA (reference sequence). Trimming shortened V by 6 bases and J by 7 bases, and 13 bases separated the two germline ends. The CDR3 region has the DNA TGCAGTGCCTCGGGATACTGGAATGAGCAGTTCTTC. This translates into CSASGYWNEQFF.

The CDR3 region is CASSSAESSYNEQFF. The CDR3 coding sequence is TGTGCCAGCAGTTCAGCGGAGAGCTCCTACAATGAGCAGTTCTTC. The gene calls are TRBV7-2 and TRBJ2-1; maybe TRBD2 (5 bases). Germline V gives CDR1 SGHTA, CDR2 FQGNSA. This CDR3 comprises 15 residues. V was cut by 6 bases and J by 0 bases, with 12 bases left in between. The variable domain in full, completed from reference TRBV7-2 and TRBJ2-1, reads GAGVSQSPSNKVTEKGKDVELRCDPISGHTALYWYRQSLGQGLEFLIYFQGNSAPDKSGLPSDRFSAERTGGSVSTLTIQRTQQEDSAVYLCASSSAESSYNEQFFGPGTRLTVL.

The chain employs TRBV3-1 and TRBJ2-1; TRBD2 might be the D (6 bases). The V and J ends lost 4 bases and 10 bases respectively, with 17 bases between them. CDR3 length: 14 amino acids. Germline-derived CDR1 and CDR2 are LGHDT and YNNKEL (reference sequence). This CDR3 is CASSPGALAGEQFF. The CDR3 DNA is TGTGCCAGCAGCCCCGGGGCCTTGGCGGGGGAGCAGTTCTTC.

The sample holds a few counts of this clonotype. The chain links TRBV2 to TRBJ2-7, with 11 bases lining up with TRBD2. Germline assignment: CDR1 SNHLY and CDR2 FYNNEI. J gave up 3 bases and V 3 bases, and 7 bases lay outside the gene matches. The CDR3 covers 16 residues. CDR3 residues: CASSDALAGGVYEQYF. The DNA of the CDR3 is TGTGCCAGCAGTGATGCCCTAGCGGGAGGTGTCTACGAGCAGTACTTC.

The chain employs TRBV29-1 and TRBJ1-2; tentatively, D is TRBD1 (6 bases). Trimming cost V 3 bases and J 2 bases, with 10 bases left between them. Germline CDR1 SQVTM, CDR2 ANQGSEA. CDR3 length: 13 amino acids. The CDR3 nucleotides read TGCAGCGTTGACGGGGGCCTGAACTATGGCTACACCTTC. It yields the protein CSVDGGLNYGYTF.

CDR3 protein: CASKPFTGRGTGELFF. In DNA form, the CDR3 reads TGTGCCAGCAAGCCCTTCACCGGGAGAGGCACCGGGGAGCTGTTTTTT. The gene calls are TRBV6-1 and TRBJ2-2; the D gene is possibly TRBD2 (6 bases). CDR1 and CDR2 (germline): MNHNS, SASEGT. Trimming took 7 bases from V and 4 from J, leaving 19 bases between them. The CDR3 runs to 16 residues.